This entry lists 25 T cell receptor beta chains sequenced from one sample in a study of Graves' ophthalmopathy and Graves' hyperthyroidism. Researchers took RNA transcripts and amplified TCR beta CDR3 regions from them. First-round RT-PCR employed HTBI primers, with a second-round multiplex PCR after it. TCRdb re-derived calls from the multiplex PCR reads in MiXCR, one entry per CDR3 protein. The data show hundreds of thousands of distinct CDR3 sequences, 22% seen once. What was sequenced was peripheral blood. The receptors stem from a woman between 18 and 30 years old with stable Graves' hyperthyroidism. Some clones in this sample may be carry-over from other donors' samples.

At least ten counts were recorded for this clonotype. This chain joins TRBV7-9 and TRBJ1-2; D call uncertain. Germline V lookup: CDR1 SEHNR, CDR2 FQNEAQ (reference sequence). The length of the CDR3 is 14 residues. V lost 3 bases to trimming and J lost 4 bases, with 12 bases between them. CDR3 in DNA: TGTGCCAGCAGCTTGTCTCACCAGACCTATGGCTACACCTTC. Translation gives CASSLSHQTYGYTF.

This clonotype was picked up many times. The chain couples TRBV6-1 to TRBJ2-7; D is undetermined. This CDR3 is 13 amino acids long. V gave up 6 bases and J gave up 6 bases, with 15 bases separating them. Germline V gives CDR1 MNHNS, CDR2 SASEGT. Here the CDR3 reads CASSPTRISEQYF. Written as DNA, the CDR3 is TGTGCCAGCAGCCCGACACGGATTTCCGAGCAGTACTTC.

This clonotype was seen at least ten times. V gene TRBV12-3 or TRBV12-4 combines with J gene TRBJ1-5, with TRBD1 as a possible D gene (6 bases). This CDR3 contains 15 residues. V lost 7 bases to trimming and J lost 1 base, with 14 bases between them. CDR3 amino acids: CASTKDRVSNQPQHF. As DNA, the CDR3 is TGTGCCAGCACTAAGGACAGAGTCAGCAATCAGCCCCAGCATTTT.

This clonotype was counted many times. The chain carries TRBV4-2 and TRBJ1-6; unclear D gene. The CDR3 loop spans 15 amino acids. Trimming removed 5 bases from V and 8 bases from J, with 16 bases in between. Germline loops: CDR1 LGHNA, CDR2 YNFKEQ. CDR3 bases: TGTGCCAGCAGCTCCCAGACGCATTCGGATTCACCCCTCCACTTT. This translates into CASSSQTHSDSPLHF.

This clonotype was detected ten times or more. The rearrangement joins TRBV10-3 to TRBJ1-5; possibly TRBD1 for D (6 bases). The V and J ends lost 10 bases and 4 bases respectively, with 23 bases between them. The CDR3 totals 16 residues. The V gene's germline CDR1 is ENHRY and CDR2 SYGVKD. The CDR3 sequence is CATARRQGRYNQPQHF. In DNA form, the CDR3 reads TGTGCCACGGCTCGTAGGCAGGGGCGATATAATCAGCCCCAGCATTTT.

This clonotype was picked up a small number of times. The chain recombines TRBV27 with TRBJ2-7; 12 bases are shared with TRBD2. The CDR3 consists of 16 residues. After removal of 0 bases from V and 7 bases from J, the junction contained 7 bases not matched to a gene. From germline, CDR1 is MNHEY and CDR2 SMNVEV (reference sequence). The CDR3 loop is CASSLSPSGGADEQYF. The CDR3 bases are TGTGCCAGCAGTTTATCGCCTAGCGGGGGGGCGGATGAGCAGTACTTC.

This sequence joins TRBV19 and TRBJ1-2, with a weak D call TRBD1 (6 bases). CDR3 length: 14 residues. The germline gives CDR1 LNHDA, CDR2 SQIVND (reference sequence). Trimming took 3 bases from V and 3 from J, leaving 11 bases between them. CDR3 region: CASSITGAYYGYTF. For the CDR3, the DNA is TGTGCCAGTAGTATTACGGGGGCGTACTATGGCTACACCTTC.

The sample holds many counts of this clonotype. The CDR3 here is CSARDGGQGVYQPQHF. CDR3 coding DNA: TGCAGTGCTAGAGACGGCGGACAGGGAGTGTATCAGCCCCAGCATTTT. The J gene is TRBJ1-5, the V gene TRBV20-1, with 8 nucleotides matching TRBD1. CDR3 length equals 16 residues. Germline V lookup: CDR1 DFQATT, CDR2 SNEGSKA (reference sequence). J was trimmed by 5 bases and V by 0 bases; bases with no gene match: 9.

The CDR3 protein is CASSYFRTSFHEQYF. In nucleotides, the CDR3 is TGTGCCAGCAGTTATTTTCGGACTAGTTTCCACGAGCAGTACTTC. The chain carries TRBV6-2 or TRBV6-3 and TRBJ2-7, with 7 bases fitting TRBD2. The trim removed 3 bases at V and 5 bases at J, leaving 10 bases unmatched. The CDR3 contains 15 residues. CDR1 and CDR2 from the germline V gene are MNHEY and SVGEGT.

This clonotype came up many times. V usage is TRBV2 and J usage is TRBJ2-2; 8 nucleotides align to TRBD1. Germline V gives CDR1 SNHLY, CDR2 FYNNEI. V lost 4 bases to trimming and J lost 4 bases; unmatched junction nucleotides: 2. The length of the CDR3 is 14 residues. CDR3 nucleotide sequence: TGTGCCAGCAGTGCAGGGGGCGGCACCGGGGAGCTGTTTTTT. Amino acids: CASSAGGGTGELFF.

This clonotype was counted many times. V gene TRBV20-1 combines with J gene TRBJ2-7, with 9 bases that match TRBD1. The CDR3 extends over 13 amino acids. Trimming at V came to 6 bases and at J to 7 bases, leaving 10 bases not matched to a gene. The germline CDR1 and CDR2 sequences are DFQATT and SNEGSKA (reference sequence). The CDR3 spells CSAAGQGLGEQYF. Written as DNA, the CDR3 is TGCAGTGCCGCCGGACAGGGGCTTGGGGAGCAGTACTTC.

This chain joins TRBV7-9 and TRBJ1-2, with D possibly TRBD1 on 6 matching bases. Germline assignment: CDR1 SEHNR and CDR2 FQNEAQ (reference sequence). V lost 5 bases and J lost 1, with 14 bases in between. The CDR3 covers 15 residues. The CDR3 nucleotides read TGTGCCAGCAGCCCCTCTGGGGGCGGTAACTATGGCTACACCTTC. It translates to CASSPSGGGNYGYTF.

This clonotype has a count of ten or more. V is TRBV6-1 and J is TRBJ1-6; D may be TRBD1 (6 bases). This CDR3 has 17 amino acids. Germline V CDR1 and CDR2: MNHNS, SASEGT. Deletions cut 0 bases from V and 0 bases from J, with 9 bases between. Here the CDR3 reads CASSEARGSSYNSPLHF. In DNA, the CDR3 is TGTGCCAGCAGTGAAGCGAGGGGGAGCTCCTATAATTCACCCCTCCACTTT.

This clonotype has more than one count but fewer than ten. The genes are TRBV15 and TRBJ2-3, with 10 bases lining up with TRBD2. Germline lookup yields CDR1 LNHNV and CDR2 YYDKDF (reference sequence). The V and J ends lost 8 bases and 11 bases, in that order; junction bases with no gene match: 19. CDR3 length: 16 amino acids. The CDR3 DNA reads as TGTGCCACCTTGACCAGCGGGGGGGTGGATGGGAGGGGGCAGTATTTT. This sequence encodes CATLTSGGVDGRGQYF. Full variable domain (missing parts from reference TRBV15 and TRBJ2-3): DAMVIQNPRYQVTQFGKPVTLSCSQTLNHNVMYWYQQKSSQAPKLLFHYYDKDFNNEADTPDNFQSRRPNTSFCFLDIRSPGLGDTAMYLCATLTSGGVDGRGQYFGPGTRLTVL.

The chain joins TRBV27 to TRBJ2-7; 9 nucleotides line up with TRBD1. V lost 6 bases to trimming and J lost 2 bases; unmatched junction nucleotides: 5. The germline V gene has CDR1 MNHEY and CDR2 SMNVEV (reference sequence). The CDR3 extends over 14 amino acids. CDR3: CASRSTGGTYEQYF. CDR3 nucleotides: TGTGCCAGCAGATCGACAGGGGGGACCTACGAGCAGTACTTC.

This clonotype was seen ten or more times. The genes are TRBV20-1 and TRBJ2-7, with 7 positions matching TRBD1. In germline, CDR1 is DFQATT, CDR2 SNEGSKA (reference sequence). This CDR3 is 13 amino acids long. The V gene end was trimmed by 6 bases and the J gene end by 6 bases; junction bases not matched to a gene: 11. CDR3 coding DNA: TGCAGTGCCGCACAGGGGACGTATAGCGAGCAGTACTTC. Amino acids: CSAAQGTYSEQYF.

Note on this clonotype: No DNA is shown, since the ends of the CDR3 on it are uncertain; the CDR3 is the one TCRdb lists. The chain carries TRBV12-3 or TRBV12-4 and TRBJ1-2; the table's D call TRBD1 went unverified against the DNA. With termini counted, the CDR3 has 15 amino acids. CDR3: CARSLGGQNHYGCTF.

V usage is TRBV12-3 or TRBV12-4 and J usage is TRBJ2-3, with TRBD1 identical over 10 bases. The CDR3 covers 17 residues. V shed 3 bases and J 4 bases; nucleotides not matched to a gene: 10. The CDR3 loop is CASSFDVGDRGPDTQYF. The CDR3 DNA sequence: TGTGCCAGCAGTTTTGATGTCGGGGACAGGGGCCCAGATACGCAGTATTTT.

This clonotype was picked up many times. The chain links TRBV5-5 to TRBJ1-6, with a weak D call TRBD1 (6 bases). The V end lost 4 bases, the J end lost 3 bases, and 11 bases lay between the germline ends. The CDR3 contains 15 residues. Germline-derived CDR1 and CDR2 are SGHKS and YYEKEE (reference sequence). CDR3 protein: CASSLRTDYNSPLHF. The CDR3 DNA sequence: TGTGCCAGCAGCCTTCGGACAGACTATAATTCACCCCTCCACTTT.

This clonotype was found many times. CDR3 nucleotide sequence: TGCGCCAGCAGCTTGGTGAGCCTCATCTCTGGAAACACCATATATTTT. Amino acid sequence: CASSLVSLISGNTIYF. V gene TRBV5-1 combines with J gene TRBJ1-3, with unresolved D. Trimming removed 0 bases from V and 0 bases from J, with 10 bases in between. The CDR3 length is 16 residues. Germline CDR1 reads SGHRS; CDR2 reads YFSETQ.

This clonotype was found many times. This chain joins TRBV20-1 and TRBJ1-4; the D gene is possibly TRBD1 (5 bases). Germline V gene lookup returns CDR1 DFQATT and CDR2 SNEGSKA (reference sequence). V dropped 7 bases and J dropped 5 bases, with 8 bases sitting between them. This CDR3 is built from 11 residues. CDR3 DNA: TGCAGTGGGGGGACGAATGAAAAACTGTTTTTT. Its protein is CSGGTNEKLFF.

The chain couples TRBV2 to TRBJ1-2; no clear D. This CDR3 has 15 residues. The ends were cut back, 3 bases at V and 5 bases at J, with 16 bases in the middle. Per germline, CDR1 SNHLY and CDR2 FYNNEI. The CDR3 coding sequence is TGTGCCAGCAGTGACCGTCAAGGCCGGCCTTATGGCTACACCTTC. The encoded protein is CASSDRQGRPYGYTF.

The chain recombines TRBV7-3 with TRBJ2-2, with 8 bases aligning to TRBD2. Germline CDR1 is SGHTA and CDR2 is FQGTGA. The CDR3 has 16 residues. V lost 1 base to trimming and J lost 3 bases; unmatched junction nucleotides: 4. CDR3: CASSLKELADTGELFF. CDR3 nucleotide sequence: TGTGCCAGCAGCTTAAAAGAACTAGCGGACACCGGGGAGCTGTTTTTT.

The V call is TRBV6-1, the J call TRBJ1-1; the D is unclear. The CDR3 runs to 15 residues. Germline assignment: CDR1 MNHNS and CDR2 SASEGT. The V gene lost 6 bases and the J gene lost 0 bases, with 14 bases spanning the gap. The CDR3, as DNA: TGTGCCAGCAGATTTCGGCAGGCGGTGAACACTGAAGCTTTCTTT. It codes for CASRFRQAVNTEAFF.

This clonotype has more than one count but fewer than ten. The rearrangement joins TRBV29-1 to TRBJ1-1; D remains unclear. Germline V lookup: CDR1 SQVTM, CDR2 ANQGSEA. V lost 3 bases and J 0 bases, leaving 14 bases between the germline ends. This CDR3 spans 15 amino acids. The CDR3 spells CSVDVQQPMNTEAFF. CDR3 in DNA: TGCAGCGTTGATGTGCAGCAACCCATGAACACTGAAGCTTTCTTT.